The 10 T cell receptor beta chains below were found in one sample sequenced in a study of neoadjuvant anti-PD-1 for oral cavity cancer (dated by TCRdb to about 2021). What this sample's time point label stands for: before neoadjuvant nivolumab. To prepare the library, the immunoSEQ multiplex PCR assay was applied. As stored in TCRdb, this immuneACCESS dataset retains in-frame rearrangements with V and J assigned. A fraction of the clones does not appear; measured against another copy, unresolved V genes explain less than half of the discrepancy, and the remainder lacks a known reason. The sample table holds 13,000 to 15,000 clones, of which about 70% were seen once. 3% of the sample belongs to the ten largest clones. The sample here was PBMCs, taken before nivolumab (anti-PD-1) treatment. The receptors were gathered from a person aged 40 to 85 with oral cavity squamous cell carcinoma.

This chain uses TRBV5-1 with TRBJ1-5, with unresolved D. The CDR3 spans 13 residues. The V end was cut by 5 bases, the J end by 0 bases, with 6 bases between. Looked up from germline, CDR1 is SGHRS and CDR2 is YFSETQ. The CDR3 DNA sequence: TGCGCCAGCAGGGGCGATAGCAATCAGCCCCAGCATTTT. Protein product: CASRGDSNQPQHF.

This chain connects TRBV2 to TRBJ2-3; D might be TRBD2 (6 bases). CDR3 size: 14 residues. Germline CDR1 SNHLY, CDR2 FYNNEI. Trimming stripped 4 bases from V and 2 bases from J, with 10 bases between. The CDR3 spells CASSAGELTDTQYF. The CDR3 nucleotides are TGTGCCAGCAGTGCGGGAGAGCTCACAGATACGCAGTATTTT.

V gene TRBV2 combines with J gene TRBJ2-3; 9 bases match TRBD1. This CDR3 region has 15 residues. Germline CDR1 reads SNHLY; CDR2 reads FYNNEI. V lost 4 bases, J lost 4 bases, and 6 bases stayed unmatched. CDR3 sequence (DNA): TGTGCCAGCAGTGGTTCCACAGGGGGCGCAGATACGCAGTATTTT. Its protein is CASSGSTGGADTQYF.

This clone appeared a few times. The chain carries TRBV18 and TRBJ1-2; D not resolved. This CDR3 has 13 residues. Germline V lookup: CDR1 KGHSH, CDR2 LQKENI. V dropped 2 bases and J dropped 5 bases, with 9 bases sitting between them. CDR3 in amino acids: CASSPGQVYGYTF. CDR3 DNA: TGTGCCAGCTCACCAGGGCAGGTGTATGGCTACACCTTC.

The chain carries TRBV7-8 and TRBJ1-5; unclear D gene. Germline CDR1 and CDR2: SGHVS and FQNEAQ. This CDR3 has 16 amino acids. V lost 7 bases to trimming and J lost 4 bases, with 20 bases between them. In DNA, the CDR3 is TGTGCCAGCACCAAAAGAGGTGGCGGAGGAAATCAGCCCCAGCATTTT. Translating gives CASTKRGGGGNQPQHF.

The chain is built from TRBV27 and TRBJ1-5; D gene uncertain. CDR3 length equals 13 residues. In germline, CDR1 is MNHEY, CDR2 SMNVEV (reference sequence). Trimming stripped 5 bases from V and 5 bases from J, with 10 bases between. This chain's CDR3 is CASSLKEYQPQHF. For the CDR3, the DNA is TGTGCCAGCAGTCTTAAGGAGTATCAGCCCCAGCATTTT.

The CDR3 DNA is TGCAGCGCCGCCTGGGGGGCCGGTGAAAAACTGTTTTTT. Protein: CSAAWGAGEKLFF. This chain links TRBV29-1 with TRBJ1-4; a possible D gene is TRBD1 (6 bases). The CDR3 loop spans 13 amino acids. Germline V CDR1 and CDR2: SQVTM, ANQGSEA. With 7 bases removed from V and 7 bases from J, the gap between germline ends came to 16 bases.

The genes are TRBV30 and TRBJ2-5; D is possibly TRBD2 (6 bases). In germline, CDR1 is GTSNPN, CDR2 SVGIG (reference sequence). The CDR3 sequence is 11 residues long. Trimming stripped 1 base from V and 9 bases from J, with 9 bases between. CDR3 coding DNA: TGTGCCTGGAGTGGGGAGGCGGCCCAGTACTTC. It translates to CAWSGEAAQYF.

This chain uses TRBV9 with TRBJ1-2; D not certain. Trimming removed 7 bases from V and 1 base from J, with 8 bases in between. This CDR3 comprises 12 residues. Germline CDR1 reads SGDLS; CDR2 reads YYNGEE. CDR3 sequence reads: CASLSLNYGYTF. The CDR3 nucleotides are TGTGCCAGCTTGAGTCTTAACTATGGCTACACCTTC.

This clone was found a few times. This chain uses TRBV14 with TRBJ1-1; D is unclear. V dropped 8 bases and J dropped 0 bases, with 10 bases sitting between them. Looked up from germline, CDR1 is SGHDN and CDR2 is FVKESK. This CDR3 contains 13 residues. The CDR3 region has the DNA TGTGCCAGCTCGGTATCCCTGAACACTGAAGCTTTCTTT. It codes for CASSVSLNTEAFF.